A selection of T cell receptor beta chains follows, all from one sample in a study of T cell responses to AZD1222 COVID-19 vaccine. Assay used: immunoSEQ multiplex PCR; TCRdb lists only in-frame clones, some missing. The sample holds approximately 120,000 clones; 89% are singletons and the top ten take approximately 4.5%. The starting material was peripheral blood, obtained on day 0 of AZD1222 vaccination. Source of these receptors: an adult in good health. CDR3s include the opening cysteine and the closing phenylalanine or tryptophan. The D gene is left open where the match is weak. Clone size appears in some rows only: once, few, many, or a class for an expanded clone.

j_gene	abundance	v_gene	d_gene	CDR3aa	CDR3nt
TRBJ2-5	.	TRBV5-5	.	CASSFTETQYF	TGTGCCAGCAGCTTCACGGAGACCCAGTACTTC
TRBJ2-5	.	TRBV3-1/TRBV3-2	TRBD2	CASSQVLAGGFVQETQYF	TGTGCCAGCAGCCAAGTTCTAGCGGGAGGGTTTGTCCAAGAGACCCAGTACTTC
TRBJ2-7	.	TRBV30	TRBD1	CAWSGTGGFTTQYF	TGTGCCTGGAGTGGGACAGGGGGCTTTACGACGCAGTACTTC
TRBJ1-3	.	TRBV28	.	CASSRGRMSSGNTIYF	TGTGCCAGCAGCCGGGGACGGATGAGCTCTGGAAACACCATATATTTT
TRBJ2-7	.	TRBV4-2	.	CASSQEYSSGEQYF	TGTGCCAGCAGCCAAGAGTACAGTTCGGGGGAGCAGTACTTC
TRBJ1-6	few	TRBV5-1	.	CASSLTPGMPPLHF	TGCGCCAGCAGCTTGACCCCAGGGATGCCACCCCTCCACTTT
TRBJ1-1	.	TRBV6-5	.	CASTKPGVTEAFF	TGTGCCAGCACCAAACCAGGGGTCACTGAAGCTTTCTTT
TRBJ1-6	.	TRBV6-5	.	CASRKRGEVGPLHF	TGTGCCAGCAGGAAACGAGGGGAGGTCGGCCCCCTCCACTTT
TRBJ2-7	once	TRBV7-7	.	CASSLSWGADYEQYF	TGTGCTAGCAGCTTATCCTGGGGGGCGGACTACGAGCAGTACTTC
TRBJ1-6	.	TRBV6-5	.	CASPEGGVGALHF	TGTGCCAGCCCCGAGGGGGGTGTTGGGGCCCTCCACTTT
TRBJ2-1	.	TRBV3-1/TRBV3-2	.	CASSRAGLSYNEQFF	TGTGCCAGCAGCCGAGCTGGCCTCTCCTACAATGAGCAGTTCTTC
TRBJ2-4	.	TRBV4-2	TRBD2	CASSQVGSSGRDIQYF	TGTGCCAGCAGCCAAGTAGGGTCTAGCGGGAGGGACATTCAGTACTTC
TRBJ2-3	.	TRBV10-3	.	CAIRIGRDADTQYF	TGTGCCATCAGAATAGGCAGGGACGCAGATACGCAGTATTTT
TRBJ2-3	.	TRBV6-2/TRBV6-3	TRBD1	CASSSRGTGKGADTQYF	TGTGCCAGCAGTTCCCGGGGGACAGGGAAGGGGGCAGATACGCAGTATTTT
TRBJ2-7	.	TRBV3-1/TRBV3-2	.	CASSQGRGSYEQYF	TGTGCCAGCAGCCAGGGCAGGGGATCGTACGAGCAGTACTTC
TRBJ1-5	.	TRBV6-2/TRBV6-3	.	CASSGAYGTPGSQPQHF	TGTGCCAGCAGCGGGGCATACGGGACCCCGGGGAGTCAGCCCCAGCATTTT
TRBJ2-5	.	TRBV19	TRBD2	CATRPGGSGETQYF	TGTGCCACTAGGCCGGGAGGGAGTGGGGAGACCCAGTACTTC
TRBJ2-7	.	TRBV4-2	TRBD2	CASSQVFQASSGRDF	TGTGCCAGCAGCCAAGTATTCCAGGCCTCAAGCGGGAGGGATTTC
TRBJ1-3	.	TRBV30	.	CAWSRGDGNTIYF	TGTGCCTGGAGCCGCGGGGACGGAAACACCATATATTTT
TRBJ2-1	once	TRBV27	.	CASSRWDINEQFF	TGTGCCAGCAGCCGCTGGGACATCAATGAGCAGTTCTTC
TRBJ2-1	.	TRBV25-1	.	CASSEWGYEQFF	TGTGCCAGCAGTGAATGGGGGTATGAGCAGTTCTTC
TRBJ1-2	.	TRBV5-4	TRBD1	CASSLWTGDGYTF	TGTGCCAGCAGCCTCTGGACAGGGGACGGCTACACCTTC
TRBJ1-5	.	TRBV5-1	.	CASSSGGDQPQHF	TGCGCCAGCAGCTCCGGGGGGGATCAGCCCCAGCATTTT
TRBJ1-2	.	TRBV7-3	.	CASSLNPDIYGYTF	TGTGCCAGCAGCTTAAACCCGGACATTTATGGCTACACCTTC
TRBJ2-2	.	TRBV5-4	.	CASSLALTYTGELFF	TGTGCCAGCAGCCTCGCCCTTACCTACACCGGGGAGCTGTTTTTT
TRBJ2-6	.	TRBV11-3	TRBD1	CASSLGQGATGANVLTF	TGTGCCAGCAGCTTGGGACAGGGGGCAACTGGGGCCAACGTCCTGACTTTC
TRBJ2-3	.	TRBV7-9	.	CASSPADTQYF	TGTGCCAGCAGCCCCGCAGATACGCAGTATTTT
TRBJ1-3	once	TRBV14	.	CASSHSGRWASGNTIYF	TGTGCCAGCAGCCACTCCGGTCGGTGGGCCTCTGGAAACACCATATATTTT
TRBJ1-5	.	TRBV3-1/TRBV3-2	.	CASSHGASNQPQHF	TGTGCCAGCAGCCATGGGGCTAGCAATCAGCCCCAGCATTTT
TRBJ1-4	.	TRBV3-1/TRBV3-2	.	CASSHKTIREKLFF	TGTGCCAGCAGCCACAAGACCATAAGGGAAAAACTGTTTTTT
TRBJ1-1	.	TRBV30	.	CAWSSPWGAGAARSMNTEAFF	TGTGCCTGGAGTTCCCCTTGGGGGGCGGGGGCCGCCCGATCCATGAACACTGAAGCTTTCTTT
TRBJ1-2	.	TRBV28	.	CASAPPFQGTYGYTF	TGTGCCAGCGCCCCCCCCTTCCAGGGAACCTATGGCTACACCTTC
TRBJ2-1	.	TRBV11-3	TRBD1	CASSRRQGSYNEQFF	TGTGCCAGCAGCAGACGACAGGGATCCTACAATGAGCAGTTCTTC
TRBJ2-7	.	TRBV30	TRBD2	CAWMRGGSSYEQYF	TGTGCCTGGATGCGGGGCGGGAGTTCTTACGAGCAGTACTTC
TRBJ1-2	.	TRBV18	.	CASLGGLWGYTF	TGTGCCAGCCTCGGGGGGCTCTGGGGCTACACCTTC
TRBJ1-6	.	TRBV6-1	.	CASSEGPGYAPLHF	TGTGCCAGCAGTGAAGGTCCAGGGTATGCGCCCCTCCACTTT
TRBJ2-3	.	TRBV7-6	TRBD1	CASSSRVTGGSDTQYF	TGTGCCAGCAGCAGCCGAGTGACAGGGGGCTCAGATACGCAGTATTTT
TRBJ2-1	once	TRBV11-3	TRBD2	CASSLGLAGYNEQFF	TGTGCCAGCAGCTTGGGACTAGCGGGGTACAATGAGCAGTTCTTC
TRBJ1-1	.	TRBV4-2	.	CASSQSRTEAFF	TGTGCCAGCAGTCAGAGTCGCACTGAAGCTTTCTTT
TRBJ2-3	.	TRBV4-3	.	CASSQGLGSQTDTQYF	TGCGCCAGCAGCCAAGGTTTGGGCAGCCAAACAGATACGCAGTATTTT
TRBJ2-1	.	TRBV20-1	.	CSANDHFNEQFF	TGCAGTGCTAATGACCACTTCAATGAGCAGTTCTTC
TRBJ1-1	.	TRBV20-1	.	CSASNVGTLNTEAFF	TGCAGTGCTAGTAACGTAGGGACCCTGAACACTGAAGCTTTCTTT
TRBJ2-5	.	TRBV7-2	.	CASSLARVSQETQYF	TGTGCCAGCAGCTTAGCCAGGGTTAGCCAAGAGACCCAGTACTTC
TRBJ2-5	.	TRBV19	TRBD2	CASSGRGGETQYF	TGTGCCAGTAGTGGACGGGGAGGGGAGACCCAGTACTTC
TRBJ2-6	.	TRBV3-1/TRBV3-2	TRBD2	CASSSRLARSGANVLTF	TGTGCCAGCAGCTCCCGACTAGCTCGTTCTGGGGCCAACGTCCTGACTTTC
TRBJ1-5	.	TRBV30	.	CAWGRGGDQPQHF	TGTGCCTGGGGGAGGGGGGGTGACCAGCCCCAGCATTTT
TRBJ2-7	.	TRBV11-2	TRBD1	CASSLGTGINEQYF	TGTGCCAGCAGCTTAGGGACAGGGATCAACGAGCAGTACTTC
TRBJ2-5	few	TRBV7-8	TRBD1	CASSQGQRKETQYF	TGTGCCAGCAGCCAGGGACAGCGAAAAGAGACCCAGTACTTC
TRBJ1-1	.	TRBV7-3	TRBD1	CASSSRGQVSEAFF	TGTGCCAGCAGCTCCCGCGGACAGGTCTCTGAAGCTTTCTTT
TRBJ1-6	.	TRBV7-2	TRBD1	CASSSYPGQGSSPLHF	TGTGCCAGCAGCTCTTATCCGGGACAGGGGAGCTCACCCCTCCACTTT
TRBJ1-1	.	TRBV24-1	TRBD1	CATSEAGTGGERGAFF	TGTGCCACCAGTGAAGCCGGGACAGGGGGCGAAAGGGGAGCTTTCTTT
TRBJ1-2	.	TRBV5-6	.	CASTMGPLDRGYTF	TGTGCCAGCACCATGGGACCGCTCGACAGGGGCTACACCTTC
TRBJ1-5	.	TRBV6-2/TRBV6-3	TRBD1	CASSNAGTDYNQPQHF	TGTGCCAGCAGTAACGCCGGGACAGACTACAATCAGCCCCAGCATTTT
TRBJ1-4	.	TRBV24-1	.	CATSPGWGRIEKLFF	TGTGCCACCAGTCCGGGGTGGGGGCGAATTGAAAAACTGTTTTTT
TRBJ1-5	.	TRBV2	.	CASSETVVASQPQHF	TGTGCCAGCAGTGAGACAGTGGTTGCGAGTCAGCCCCAGCATTTT
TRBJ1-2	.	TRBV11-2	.	CASSHIHGPLGYGYTF	TGTGCCAGCAGCCACATCCACGGACCGCTTGGCTATGGCTACACCTTC
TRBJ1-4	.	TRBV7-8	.	CASSGKGGSGTYEKLFF	TGTGCCAGCAGCGGGAAGGGGGGGTCCGGAACGTATGAAAAACTGTTTTTT
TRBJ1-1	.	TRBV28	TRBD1	CASSLNTGGLGFAFF	TGTGCCAGCAGTTTAAATACAGGGGGCCTCGGATTCGCTTTCTTT
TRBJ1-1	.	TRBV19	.	CASSYNSNTEAFF	TGTGCCAGTAGTTATAATTCGAACACTGAAGCTTTCTTT